A single sample gave rise to the 31 T cell receptor beta chains below, sequenced in a study of regulatory T cells in long-lasting Graves disease. Time point reported: newly diagnosed GD, antithyroid drugs for less than 3 months. PBMCs were the source of the RNA used for TCR sequencing. TCR beta libraries were built with iRepertoire HTBI primers and Arm-PCR of CDR3 regions. TCRdb re-called the multiplex PCR reads through MiXCR, storing one row per CDR3 protein. The data show 200,000 to 250,000 distinct CDR3 sequences, 20% to 25% seen once. Sequencing was performed on peripheral blood mononuclear cells (PBMCs), taken at new diagnosis, from a patient treated with antithyroid drugs. Source of these receptors: a female donor with Graves disease.

The V gene is TRBV20-1, the J gene TRBJ2-1; D may be TRBD2 (6 bases). This CDR3 region has 14 residues. Trimming took 6 bases from V and 4 from J, leaving 16 bases between them. The germline V gene has CDR1 DFQATT and CDR2 SNEGSKA (reference sequence). The CDR3 here is CSAGPGTLYNEQFF. The DNA for the CDR3 is TGCAGTGCCGGACCCGGGACTTTATACAATGAGCAGTTCTTC.

This chain uses TRBV4-3 with TRBJ1-5, with D possibly being TRBD1 (5 bases). The germline V and J ends were trimmed by 1 base and 7 bases, with 17 bases remaining between them. Per germline, CDR1 LGHNA and CDR2 YSLEER. There are 16 residues in the CDR3. CDR3 residues: CASSQGGTGAWQPQHF. CDR3 nucleotide sequence: TGCGCCAGCAGCCAAGGAGGGACTGGGGCTTGGCAGCCCCAGCATTTT.

The rearrangement links TRBV27 to TRBJ2-3, with D uncertain. The V gene's germline CDR1 is MNHEY and CDR2 SMNVEV (reference sequence). This CDR3 contains 16 residues. Trimming shortened V by 5 bases and J by 0 bases, and 15 bases separated the two germline ends. The CDR3 nucleotides are TGTGCCAGCAGTCGAATTAATCTTAGGAGCACAGATACGCAGTATTTT. It is translated as CASSRINLRSTDTQYF.

This clonotype appeared many times. The chain employs TRBV6-2 or TRBV6-3 and TRBJ2-5, with no clear D. Trimming removed 5 bases at V and 5 bases at J, with 6 bases between. Germline CDR1 is MNHEY and CDR2 is SVGEGT. CDR3 length equals 11 residues. This CDR3 is CASSEVETQYF. The CDR3 region has the DNA TGTGCCAGCAGTGAAGTTGAGACCCAGTACTTC.

This clonotype was counted at least ten times. The conserved closing phenylalanine or tryptophan is absent in this CDR3, likely reflecting a read error. V usage is TRBV27 and J usage is TRBJ2-7; the D gene could be TRBD1 or TRBD2 (5 bases each). The CDR3 extends over 16 amino acids. The germline gives CDR1 MNHEY, CDR2 SMNVEV (reference sequence). Trimming shortened V by 5 bases and J by 4 bases, and 21 bases separated the two germline ends. The CDR3: CASSPRPLGAPYEQYL. The CDR3 nucleotides read TGTGCCAGCAGTCCGCGACCTCTCGGGGCCCCTTACGAGCAGTACCTC.

For this clonotype: With only one base between it and a far larger clone, this is likely a read error. V is TRBV7-2 and J is TRBJ2-1, with D perhaps matching TRBD1 or TRBD2 (5 bases each). Looked up from germline, CDR1 is SGHTA and CDR2 is FQGNSA. CDR3 length: 15 amino acids. The CDR3 DNA sequence: TGTGCCAGCAGCGCGCCAGGGACCAGGTGGAATGAGCAGCTCTTC. Translated, it gives CASSAPGTRWNEQLF.

The rearrangement joins TRBV4-2 to TRBJ1-1, with D perhaps TRBD1 (6 bases). Germline V lookup: CDR1 LGHNA, CDR2 YNFKEQ. The CDR3 consists of 18 residues. V gave up 0 bases and J gave up 4 bases, with 21 bases separating them. The CDR3 protein is CASSQDIQGMEGGTEAFF. The CDR3 DNA follows: TGTGCCAGCAGCCAAGATATCCAAGGGATGGAAGGGGGCACTGAAGCTTTCTTT.

In this sample, this clonotype turned up many times. V gene TRBV7-2 combines with J gene TRBJ2-7, with a weak D call TRBD1 (5 bases). Looked up from germline, CDR1 is SGHTA and CDR2 is FQGNSA. The CDR3 is 14 residues long. Trimming removed 0 bases at V and 9 bases at J, with 15 bases between. The CDR3 nucleotides are TGTGCCAGCAGCTTAGCTCAGGGATTTATGAGGCAGTACTTC. Its protein product is CASSLAQGFMRQYF.

The sample holds many counts of this clonotype. This chain connects TRBV4-3 to TRBJ2-1; D is perhaps TRBD2 (5 bases). Germline CDR1 and CDR2: LGHNA and YSLEER. Trimming removed 0 bases from V and 10 bases from J, with 7 bases in between. The CDR3 length is 12 residues. This CDR3 is CASSQDRGEQFF. The CDR3 DNA reads TGCGCCAGCAGCCAAGATCGCGGGGAGCAGTTCTTC.

This clonotype has ten or more counts. The chain links TRBV11-3 to TRBJ2-7; tentatively, D is TRBD1 or TRBD2 (5 bases each). The ends were cut back, 5 bases at V and 2 bases at J, with 13 bases in the middle. The germline gives CDR1 SGHNT, CDR2 YENEEA. The CDR3 has 14 residues. The CDR3 loop is CASSPSRGAYEQYF. CDR3 DNA: TGTGCCAGCAGCCCCAGTAGGGGAGCCTACGAGCAGTACTTC.

There are a few counts of this clonotype. The junction departs from the called germline gene at one end, perhaps through a read error. V is TRBV3-1 and J is TRBJ2-2, with D possibly matching TRBD2 (5 bases). Germline CDR1 is LGHDT and CDR2 is YNNKEL (reference sequence). The length of the CDR3 is 13 residues. CDR3 in DNA: TGTGCCAGCGGCCAAGAAAGGAGGGGGGAGCTGTTTTTT. Its translation: CASGQERRGELFF.

This clonotype was recorded a few times. The gene calls are TRBV11-3 and TRBJ2-1; D is uncertain. Trimming stripped 1 base from V and 7 bases from J, with 5 bases between. The CDR3 is 12 residues long. Germline CDR1 and CDR2: SGHNT and YENEEA. CDR3 region: CASSLVENEQFF. Written as DNA, the CDR3 is TGTGCCAGCAGCTTAGTAGAAAATGAGCAGTTCTTC.

This clonotype was counted ten times or more. The rearrangement uses TRBV20-1 and TRBJ2-7, with 9 bases matching TRBD1. V was clipped by 6 bases and J by 1 base; unmatched bases: 4. The CDR3 is made up of 13 amino acids. Per the germline V gene, CDR1 is DFQATT and CDR2 is SNEGSKA (reference sequence). CDR3 nucleotides: TGCAGTGCCCAGGGACAGGGTTCCTACGAGCAGTACTTC. The encoded protein is CSAQGQGSYEQYF.

This clonotype was recorded many times. The CDR3 region is CASSPGHQTYGYTF. DNA of the CDR3: TGTGCCAGCAGTCCGGGACACCAAACCTATGGCTACACCTTC. The rearrangement uses TRBV28 and TRBJ1-2; tentatively, D is TRBD1 (6 bases). Trimming removed 5 bases from V and 4 bases from J, with 14 bases in between. The CDR3 totals 14 residues. Germline CDR1 and CDR2: MDHEN and SYDVKM.

This clonotype was counted at least ten times. A much larger clonotype is one base distant, so this may be a read error. This chain links TRBV18 with TRBJ1-2, with D unresolved. Germline assignment: CDR1 KGHSH and CDR2 LQKENI. This CDR3 is 14 amino acids long. The CDR3 coding sequence is TGTGCCATCTCACCACCGACGGGGAACTATGGCTACACCTTC. Encoded protein: CAISPPTGNYGYTF.

This clonotype was seen ten or more times. The CDR3 loop reads CASSLGRSYQPQHF. The CDR3 DNA follows: TGTGCCAGCAGCTTGGGTCGGAGTTATCAGCCCCAGCATTTT. The chain carries TRBV5-6 and TRBJ1-5; D is unclear. Per the germline V gene, CDR1 is SGHDT and CDR2 is YYEEEE. V gave up 0 bases and J gave up 5 bases, with 9 bases separating them. The CDR3 consists of 14 residues. Looking up the rest from reference TRBV5-6 and TRBJ1-5 gives the full variable domain: DAGVTQSPTHLIKTRGQQVTLRCSPKSGHDTVSWYQQALGQGPQFIFQYYEEEERQRGNFPDRFSGHQFPNYSSELNVNALLLGDSALYLCASSLGRSYQPQHFGDGTRLSIL.

The J gene is TRBJ2-1, the V gene TRBV20-1, with 10 positions matching TRBD2. The V and J ends lost 0 bases and 2 bases, in that order; junction bases with no gene match: 4. Germline V gene lookup returns CDR1 DFQATT and CDR2 SNEGSKA (reference sequence). There are 16 residues in the CDR3. The CDR3, as DNA: TGCAGTGCTAGAGATGCCGGGACTAGCGCCTACAATGAGCAGTTCTTC. This encodes CSARDAGTSAYNEQFF.

Concerning this clonotype: Since a much larger clone is just one base distant, this may be a read error. This CDR3 fails to terminate in the conserved phenylalanine or tryptophan, so it likely reflects a read error. The V call is TRBV6-5, the J call TRBJ1-2, with 8 nucleotides matching TRBD1. The CDR3 consists of 13 residues. Per germline, CDR1 MNHEY and CDR2 SVGAGI. Losses at the gene ends were 3 bases for V and 6 bases for J; bases not matched to a gene: 3. The CDR3 loop reads CASSYSGGDGYTL. As DNA, the CDR3 is TGTGCCAGCAGTTATTCAGGGGGCGATGGCTACACCCTC.

Note on this clonotype: This may be a read error: a much more frequent sequence differs by one nucleotide. The rearrangement links TRBV7-9 to TRBJ2-7; TRBD2 might be the D (5 bases). The germline gives CDR1 SEHNR, CDR2 FQNEAQ (reference sequence). Trimming cost V 5 bases and J 0 bases, with 8 bases left between them. This CDR3 region has 13 residues. This CDR3 is CASSMDFSYEQYF. In DNA, the CDR3 is TGTGCCAGCAGCATGGACTTCTCCTACGAGCAGTACTTC.

This clonotype was seen ten or more times. V gene TRBV2 combines with J gene TRBJ2-2; the D call may be TRBD1 or TRBD2 (5 bases each). Trimming removed 2 bases from V and 3 bases from J, with 10 bases in between. Germline-derived CDR1 and CDR2 are SNHLY and FYNNEI. CDR3 length: 15 amino acids. CDR3 DNA sequence: TGTGCCAGCAGTGAACTGGGGACGGACACCGGGGAGCTGTTTTTT. The encoded protein is CASSELGTDTGELFF.

The V and J genes are TRBV4-3 and TRBJ2-3; D is possibly TRBD2 (6 bases). This CDR3 contains 14 residues. Per the germline V gene, CDR1 is LGHNA and CDR2 is YSLEER. Between the trimmed V and J ends, which lost 1 base and 4 bases, there was a span of 9 bases. The DNA for the CDR3 is TGCGCCAGCAGCCAAGTGGGGGGTCCAGATACGCAGTATTTT. It is translated as CASSQVGGPDTQYF.

This clonotype was recorded at least ten times. This chain links TRBV11-2 with TRBJ2-1; TRBD2 matches 9 bases. The DNA end is more similar to TRBJ2-5, so the J call may be wrong. Germline values: CDR1 SGHAT, CDR2 FQNNGV. This CDR3 comprises 15 residues. The CDR3 DNA reads TGTGCCAGCAGCCCGGCTAGCGGGAAACAAGAGACCCAGTACTTC. Encoded protein: CASSPASGKQETQYF.

This clonotype has at least ten counts. The chain couples TRBV20-1 to TRBJ2-1; tentative D call: TRBD2 (7 bases). The CDR3 consists of 14 residues. The germline CDR1 and CDR2 sequences are DFQATT and SNEGSKA (reference sequence). The CDR3 nucleotides are TGCAGCCCCCAGGAGGGGGGGCCCTACAATGAGCAGTTCTTC. Its protein product is CSPQEGGPYNEQFF.

This clonotype was seen more than once but under ten times. This clone may be a read error of a much larger clone one base away. It is likely a read error, because the conserved phenylalanine at the end of the CDR3 is missing. The CDR3 region is CASSDQNTGELFL. CDR3 coding DNA: TGCGCCAGCAGTGATCAGAACACCGGGGAGCTGTTTCTT. The rearrangement joins TRBV10-2 to TRBJ2-2; D unresolved. The CDR3 has 13 amino acids. V was cut by 3 bases and J by 1 base, with 3 bases left in between. Germline V gene lookup returns CDR1 WSHSY and CDR2 SAAADI.

This clonotype was observed many times. The rearrangement uses TRBV5-6 and TRBJ1-2; TRBD1 agrees at 10 bases. V lost 4 bases, J lost 6 bases, and 6 bases stayed unmatched. This CDR3 region has 14 residues. Germline loops: CDR1 SGHDT, CDR2 YYEEEE. CDR3 bases: TGTGCCAGCAGCCCCCCGGACAGGGGGGATGGCTACACCTTC. Amino acids: CASSPPDRGDGYTF. Full variable domain (rest looked up from reference TRBV5-6 and TRBJ1-2): DAGVTQSPTHLIKTRGQQVTLRCSPKSGHDTVSWYQQALGQGPQFIFQYYEEEERQRGNFPDRFSGHQFPNYSSELNVNALLLGDSALYLCASSPPDRGDGYTFGSGTRLTVV.

Regarding this clonotype: This likely traces to a read error, being one base from a far larger clone. The J gene is TRBJ2-1, the V gene TRBV6-1; TRBD1 agrees at 10 bases. The CDR3 has 15 amino acids. The V gene end was trimmed by 6 bases and the J gene end by 10 bases; junction bases not matched to a gene: 12. The germline V gene encodes CDR1 MNHNS and CDR2 SASEGT. CDR3 sequence reads: CASSHPGQGTHEQFF. The CDR3 DNA reads TGTGCCAGCAGCCATCCGGGACAGGGGACCCACGAGCAGTTCTTC.

There are many counts of this clonotype. This chain links TRBV4-1 with TRBJ2-7; D call uncertain. The germline CDR1 and CDR2 sequences are MGHRA and YSYEKL. This CDR3 contains 13 residues. V dropped 6 bases and J dropped 2 bases, with 11 bases sitting between them. In nucleotides, the CDR3 is TGCGCCAGCAGTCCACCAGCACCCTACGAGCAGTACTTC. It specifies CASSPPAPYEQYF.

This clonotype was observed a single time. A far larger clone lies a single base away; this is likely a read error. The rearrangement uses TRBV29-1 and TRBJ2-7; TRBD2 matches at 15 bases. Germline loops: CDR1 SQVTM, CDR2 ANQGSEA. Trimming cost V 7 bases and J 7 bases; bases outside gene matches: 11. There are 15 residues in the CDR3. The CDR3 nucleotides read TGCAGCGGCTCCCGGACTAGCGGGGGGGACAATGAGCAGTACTTC. As protein: CSGSRTSGGDNEQYF.

The sample holds many counts of this clonotype. The V gene is TRBV7-3, the J gene TRBJ2-3; TRBD2 agrees at 15 bases. Germline CDR1 reads SGHTA; CDR2 reads FQGTGA. This CDR3 region has 16 residues. Losses at the gene ends were 3 bases for V and 7 bases for J; bases not matched to a gene: 5. The DNA of the CDR3 is TGTGCCAGCAGCTTCGGGACTAGCGGGGGGATGAATACGCAGTATTTT. Protein product: CASSFGTSGGMNTQYF.

The rearrangement joins TRBV4-3 to TRBJ1-1, with 8 nucleotides matching TRBD1. Germline CDR1 is LGHNA and CDR2 is YSLEER. V dropped 4 bases and J dropped 5; count of bases not matched to a gene: 6. CDR3 length: 14 residues. This CDR3 is CASSPTGVETEAFF. The CDR3 bases are TGCGCCAGCAGCCCGACAGGGGTTGAGACTGAAGCTTTCTTT.

The sample holds a few counts of this clonotype. The chain combines TRBV24-1 with TRBJ2-1, with TRBD1 matching 7 bases. This CDR3 has 16 amino acids. Germline V gene data show CDR1 as KGHDR and CDR2 as SFDVKD. V gave up 2 bases and J gave up 5 bases; unmatched junction bases: 8. CDR3 in amino acids: CATSDSRQGVNNEQFF. The CDR3 DNA reads as TGTGCCACCAGTGATTCCAGACAGGGAGTGAACAATGAGCAGTTCTTC.